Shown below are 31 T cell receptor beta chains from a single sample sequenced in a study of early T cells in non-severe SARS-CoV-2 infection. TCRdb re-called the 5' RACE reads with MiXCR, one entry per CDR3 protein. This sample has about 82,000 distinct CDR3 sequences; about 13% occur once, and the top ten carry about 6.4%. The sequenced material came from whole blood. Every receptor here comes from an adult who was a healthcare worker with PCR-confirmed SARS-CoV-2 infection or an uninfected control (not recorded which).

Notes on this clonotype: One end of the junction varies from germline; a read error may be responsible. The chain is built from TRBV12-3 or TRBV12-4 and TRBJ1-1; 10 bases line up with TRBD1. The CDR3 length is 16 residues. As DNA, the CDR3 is TGTGCCAGCAGCCCGGGACAGGGGAAAATGAAAACTGAAGCTTTCTTT. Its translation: CASSPGQGKMKTEAFF.

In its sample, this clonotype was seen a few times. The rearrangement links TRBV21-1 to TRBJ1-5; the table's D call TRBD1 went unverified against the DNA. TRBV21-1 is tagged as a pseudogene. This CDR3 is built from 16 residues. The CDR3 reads CASSTRQRYSNQPQHF. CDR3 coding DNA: TGTGCCAGCAGCACCCGACAGCGCTATAGCAATCAGCCCCAGCATTTT.

In DNA form, the CDR3 reads TGCGCCAGCAGCCAAACAGGGACAGCCAACGTCCTGACTTTC. It codes for CASSQTGTANVLTF. This chain connects TRBV4-1 to TRBJ2-6; weak D call: TRBD1 (6 bases). This CDR3 has 14 residues. Trimming took off 2 bases at V and 7 bases at J, with 9 bases between the two ends. CDR1 MGHRA and CDR2 YSYEKL come from the germline V gene.

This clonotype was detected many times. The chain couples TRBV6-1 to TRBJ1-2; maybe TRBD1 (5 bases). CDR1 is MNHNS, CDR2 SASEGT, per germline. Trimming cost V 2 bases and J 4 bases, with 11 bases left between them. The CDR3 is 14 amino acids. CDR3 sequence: CASSESPGSYGYTF. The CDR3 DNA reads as TGTGCCAGCAGTGAATCCCCAGGGTCCTATGGCTACACCTTC.

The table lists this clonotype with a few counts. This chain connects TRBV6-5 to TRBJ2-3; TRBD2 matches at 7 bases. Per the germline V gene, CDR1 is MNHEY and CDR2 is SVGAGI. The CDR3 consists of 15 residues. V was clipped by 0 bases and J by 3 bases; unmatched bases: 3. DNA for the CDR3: TGTGCCAGCAGTTACTCGAGGCGGGAGACAGATACGCAGTATTTT. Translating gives CASSYSRRETDTQYF.

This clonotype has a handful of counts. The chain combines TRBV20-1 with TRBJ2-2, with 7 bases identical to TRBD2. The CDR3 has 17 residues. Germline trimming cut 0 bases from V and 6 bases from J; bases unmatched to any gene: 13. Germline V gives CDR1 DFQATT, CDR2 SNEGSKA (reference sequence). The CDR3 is CSARDPAEQTSAGELFF. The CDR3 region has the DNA TGCAGTGCTAGAGATCCAGCGGAACAAACTAGCGCCGGGGAGCTGTTTTTT.

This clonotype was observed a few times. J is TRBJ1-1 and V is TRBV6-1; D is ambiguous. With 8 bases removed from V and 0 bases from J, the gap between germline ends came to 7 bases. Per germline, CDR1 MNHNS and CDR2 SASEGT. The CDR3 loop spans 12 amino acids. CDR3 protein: CASLVVNTEAFF. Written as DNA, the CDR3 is TGTGCCAGCCTGGTTGTGAACACTGAAGCTTTCTTT.

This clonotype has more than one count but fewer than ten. In DNA, the CDR3 is TGCGCCAGCAGCCAAGATGGTCGGGGATATGCCGGGGAGCTGTTTTTT. It specifies CASSQDGRGYAGELFF. The chain employs TRBV4-1 and TRBJ2-2, with a possible D match to TRBD2 (5 bases). The CDR3 spans 16 residues. V gave up 0 bases and J gave up 6 bases, with 14 bases separating them. Germline-derived CDR1 and CDR2 are MGHRA and YSYEKL.

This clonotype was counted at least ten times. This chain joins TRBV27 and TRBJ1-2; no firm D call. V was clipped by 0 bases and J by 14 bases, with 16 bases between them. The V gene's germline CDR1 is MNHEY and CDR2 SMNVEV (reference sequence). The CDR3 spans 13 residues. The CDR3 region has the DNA TGTGCCAGCAGTTTATCAGCAGGTGTAAGAGAGACCTTC. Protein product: CASSLSAGVRETF.

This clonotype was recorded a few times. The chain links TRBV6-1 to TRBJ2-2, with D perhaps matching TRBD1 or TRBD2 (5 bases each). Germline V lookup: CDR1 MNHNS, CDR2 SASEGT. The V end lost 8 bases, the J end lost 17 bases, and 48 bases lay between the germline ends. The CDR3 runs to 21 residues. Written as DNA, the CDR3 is TGTGCCAGCCGAAGGGCCGTGGCCATACCGGCAGACCCGAGGGGAACACCGGGAACCTTTTTT. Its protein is CASRRAVAIPADPRGTPGTFF.

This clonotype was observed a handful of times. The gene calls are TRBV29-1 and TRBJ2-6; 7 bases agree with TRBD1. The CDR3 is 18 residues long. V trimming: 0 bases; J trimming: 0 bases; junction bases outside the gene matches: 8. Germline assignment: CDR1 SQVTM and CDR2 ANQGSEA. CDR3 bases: TGCAGCGTTGAAGATCGGGTTACAGGGGTCTCTGGGGCCAACGTCCTGACTTTC. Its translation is CSVEDRVTGVSGANVLTF.

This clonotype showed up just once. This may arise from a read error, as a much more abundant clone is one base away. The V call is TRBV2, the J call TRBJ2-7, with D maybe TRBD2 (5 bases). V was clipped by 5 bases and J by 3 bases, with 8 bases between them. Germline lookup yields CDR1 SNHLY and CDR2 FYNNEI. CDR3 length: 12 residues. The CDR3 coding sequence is TGTGCCAGCAGTCGGGGATACTACGAGCAGTACTTC. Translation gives CASSRGYYEQYF.

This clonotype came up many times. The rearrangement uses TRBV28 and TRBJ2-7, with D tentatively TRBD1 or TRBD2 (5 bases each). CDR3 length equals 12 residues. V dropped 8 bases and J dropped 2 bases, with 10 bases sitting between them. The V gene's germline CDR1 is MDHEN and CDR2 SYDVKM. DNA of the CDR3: TGTGCCAGCGGGGACGCTGCCTACGAGCAGTACTTC. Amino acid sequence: CASGDAAYEQYF.

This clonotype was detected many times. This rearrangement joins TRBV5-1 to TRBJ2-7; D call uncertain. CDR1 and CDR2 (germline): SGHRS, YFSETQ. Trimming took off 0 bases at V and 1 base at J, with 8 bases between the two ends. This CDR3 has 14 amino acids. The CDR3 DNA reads TGCGCCAGCAGCTTGGCGGGCGAGTCCTACGAGCAGTACTTC. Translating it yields CASSLAGESYEQYF. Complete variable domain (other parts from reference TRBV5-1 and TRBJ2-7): KAGVTQTPRYLIKTRGQQVTLSCSPISGHRSVSWYQQTPGQGLQFLFEYFSETQRNKGNFPGRFSGRQFSNSRSEMNVSTLELGDSALYLCASSLAGESYEQYFGPGTRLTVT.

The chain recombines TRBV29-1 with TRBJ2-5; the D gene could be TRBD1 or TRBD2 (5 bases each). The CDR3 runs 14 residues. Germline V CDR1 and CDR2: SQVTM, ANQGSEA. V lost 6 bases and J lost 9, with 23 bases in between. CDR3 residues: CSVGPGTVNVAQYF. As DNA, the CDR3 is TGCAGCGTGGGCCCCGGGACGGTGAATGTGGCCCAGTACTTC.

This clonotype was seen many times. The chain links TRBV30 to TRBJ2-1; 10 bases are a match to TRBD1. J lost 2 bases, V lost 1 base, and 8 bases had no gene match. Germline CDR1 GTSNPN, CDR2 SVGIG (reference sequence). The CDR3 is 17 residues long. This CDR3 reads CAWSAPWGQGPYNEQFF. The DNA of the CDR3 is TGTGCCTGGAGTGCCCCGTGGGGACAGGGGCCCTACAATGAGCAGTTCTTC.

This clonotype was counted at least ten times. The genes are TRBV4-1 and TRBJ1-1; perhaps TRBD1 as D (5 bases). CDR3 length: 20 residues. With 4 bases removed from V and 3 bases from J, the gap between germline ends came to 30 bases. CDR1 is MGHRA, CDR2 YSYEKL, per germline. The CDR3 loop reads CASSLHVGQGPSLADTEAFF. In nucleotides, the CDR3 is TGCGCCAGCAGCCTTCACGTCGGTCAGGGCCCTTCTCTTGCGGACACTGAAGCTTTCTTT.

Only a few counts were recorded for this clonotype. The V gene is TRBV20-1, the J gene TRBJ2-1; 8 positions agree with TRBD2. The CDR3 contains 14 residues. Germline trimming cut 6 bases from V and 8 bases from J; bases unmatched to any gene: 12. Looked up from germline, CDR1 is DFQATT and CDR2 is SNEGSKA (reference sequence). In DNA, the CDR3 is TGCAGTGCAAGTGGAAGCGGGAGTCGGGATGAGCAGTTCTTC. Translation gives CSASGSGSRDEQFF.

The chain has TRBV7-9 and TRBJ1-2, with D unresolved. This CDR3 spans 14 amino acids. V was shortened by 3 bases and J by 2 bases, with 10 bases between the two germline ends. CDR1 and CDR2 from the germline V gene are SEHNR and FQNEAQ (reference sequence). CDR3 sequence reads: CASSFLTVNYGYTF. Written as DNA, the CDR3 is TGTGCCAGCAGCTTCTTGACGGTGAACTATGGCTACACCTTC.

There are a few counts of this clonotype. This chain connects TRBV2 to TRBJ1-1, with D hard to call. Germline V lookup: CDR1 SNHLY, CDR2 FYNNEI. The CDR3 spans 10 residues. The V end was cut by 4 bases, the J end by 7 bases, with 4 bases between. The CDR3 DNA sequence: TGTGCCAGCAGTGTGAGTGAAGCTTTCTTT. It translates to CASSVSEAFF.

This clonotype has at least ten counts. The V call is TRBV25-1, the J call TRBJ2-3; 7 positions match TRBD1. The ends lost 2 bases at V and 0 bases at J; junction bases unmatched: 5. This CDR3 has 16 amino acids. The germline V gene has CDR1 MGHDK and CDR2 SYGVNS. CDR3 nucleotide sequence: TGTGCCAGCAGTGAAGCCCTGACAGGGAGCACAGATACGCAGTATTTT. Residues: CASSEALTGSTDTQYF.

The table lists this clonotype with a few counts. The CDR3 spells CASSRGRNYEQYF. CDR3 nucleotide sequence: TGTGCCAGCAGCCGGGGACGGAACTACGAGCAGTACTTC. The rearrangement joins TRBV7-2 to TRBJ2-7; D tentatively fits TRBD1 or TRBD2 (5 bases each). With 5 bases removed from V and 3 bases from J, the gap between germline ends came to 11 bases. Per the germline V gene, CDR1 is SGHTA and CDR2 is FQGNSA. The CDR3 runs to 13 residues.

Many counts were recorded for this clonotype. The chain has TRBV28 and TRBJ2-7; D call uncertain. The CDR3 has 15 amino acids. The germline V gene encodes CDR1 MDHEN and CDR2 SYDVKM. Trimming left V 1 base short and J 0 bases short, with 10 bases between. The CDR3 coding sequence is TGTGCCAGCAGTTTATCACGTCCGAGCTCCTACGAGCAGTACTTC. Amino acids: CASSLSRPSSYEQYF.

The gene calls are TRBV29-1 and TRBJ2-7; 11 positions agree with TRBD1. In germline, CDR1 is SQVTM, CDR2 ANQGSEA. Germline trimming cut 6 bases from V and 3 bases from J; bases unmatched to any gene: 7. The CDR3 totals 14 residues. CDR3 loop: CSVQRTGGDYEQYF. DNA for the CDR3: TGCAGCGTCCAGAGGACAGGGGGCGACTACGAGCAGTACTTC.

CDR3 nucleotide sequence: TGCGCCAGCAGCGTAAAACCGGGGCCCTTTTTCGAAAAACTGTTTTTT. Protein: CASSVKPGPFFEKLFF. This chain links TRBV5-1 with TRBJ1-4; TRBD1 is a possible D gene (5 bases). Germline V lookup: CDR1 SGHRS, CDR2 YFSETQ. The V and J ends lost 4 bases and 8 bases respectively, with 21 bases between them. CDR3 length equals 16 residues. The full variable domain, completed using reference TRBV5-1 and TRBJ1-4, is KAGVTQTPRYLIKTRGQQVTLSCSPISGHRSVSWYQQTPGQGLQFLFEYFSETQRNKGNFPGRFSGRQFSNSRSEMNVSTLELGDSALYLCASSVKPGPFFEKLFFGSGTQLSVL.

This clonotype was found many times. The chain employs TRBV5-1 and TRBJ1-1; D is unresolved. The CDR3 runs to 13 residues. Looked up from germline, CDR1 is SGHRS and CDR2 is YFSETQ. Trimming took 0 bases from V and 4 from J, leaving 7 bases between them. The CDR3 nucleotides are TGCGCCAGCAGCTTGGGAGTAGGCACTGAAGCTTTCTTT. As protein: CASSLGVGTEAFF.

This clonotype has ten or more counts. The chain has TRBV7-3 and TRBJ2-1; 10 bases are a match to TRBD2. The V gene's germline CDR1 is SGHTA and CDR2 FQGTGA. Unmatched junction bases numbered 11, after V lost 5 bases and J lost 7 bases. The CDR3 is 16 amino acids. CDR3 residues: CASSPYPRTSGNEQFF. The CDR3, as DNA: TGTGCCAGCAGCCCCTACCCAAGGACTAGCGGAAATGAGCAGTTCTTC.

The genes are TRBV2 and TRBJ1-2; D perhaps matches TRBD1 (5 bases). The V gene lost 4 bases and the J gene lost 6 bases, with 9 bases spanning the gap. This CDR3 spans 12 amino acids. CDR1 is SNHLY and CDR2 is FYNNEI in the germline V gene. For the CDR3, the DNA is TGTGCCAGCAGTGCCGGCAGGGATGGCTACACCTTC. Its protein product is CASSAGRDGYTF.

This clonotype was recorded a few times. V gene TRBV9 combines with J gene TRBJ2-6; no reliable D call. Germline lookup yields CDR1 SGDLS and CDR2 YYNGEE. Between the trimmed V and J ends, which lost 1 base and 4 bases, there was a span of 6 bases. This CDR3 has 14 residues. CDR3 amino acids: CASSVSVGANVLTF. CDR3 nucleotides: TGTGCCAGCAGCGTATCAGTCGGGGCCAACGTCCTGACTTTC.

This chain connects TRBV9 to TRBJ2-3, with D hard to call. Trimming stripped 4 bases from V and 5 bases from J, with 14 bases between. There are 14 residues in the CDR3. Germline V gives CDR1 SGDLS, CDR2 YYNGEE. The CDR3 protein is CASSSGTTVDTQYF. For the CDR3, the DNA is TGTGCCAGCAGCTCAGGCACAACTGTAGATACGCAGTATTTT.

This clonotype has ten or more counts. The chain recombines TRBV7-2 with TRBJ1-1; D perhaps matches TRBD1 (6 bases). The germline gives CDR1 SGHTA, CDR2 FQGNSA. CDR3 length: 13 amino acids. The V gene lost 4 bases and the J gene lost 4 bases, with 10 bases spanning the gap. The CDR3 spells CASSSNRVTEAFF. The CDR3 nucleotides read TGTGCCAGCAGCTCTAACAGGGTCACTGAAGCTTTCTTT.